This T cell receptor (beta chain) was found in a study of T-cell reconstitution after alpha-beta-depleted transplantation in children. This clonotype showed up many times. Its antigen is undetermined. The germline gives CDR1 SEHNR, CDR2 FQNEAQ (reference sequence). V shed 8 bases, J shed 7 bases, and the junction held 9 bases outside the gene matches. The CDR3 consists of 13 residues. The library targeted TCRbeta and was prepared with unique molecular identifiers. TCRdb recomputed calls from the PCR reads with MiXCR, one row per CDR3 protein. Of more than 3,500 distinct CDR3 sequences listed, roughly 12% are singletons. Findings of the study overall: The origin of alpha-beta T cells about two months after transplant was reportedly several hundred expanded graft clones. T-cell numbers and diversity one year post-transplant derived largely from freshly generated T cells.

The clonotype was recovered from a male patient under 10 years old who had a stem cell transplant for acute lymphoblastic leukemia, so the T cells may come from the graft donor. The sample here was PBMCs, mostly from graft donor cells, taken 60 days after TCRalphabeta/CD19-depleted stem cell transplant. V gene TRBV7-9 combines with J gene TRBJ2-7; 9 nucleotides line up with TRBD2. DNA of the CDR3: TGTGCCAGCGGGGGTAGCGGGGGAATTGAGCAGTACTTC. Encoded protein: CASGGSGGIEQYF.